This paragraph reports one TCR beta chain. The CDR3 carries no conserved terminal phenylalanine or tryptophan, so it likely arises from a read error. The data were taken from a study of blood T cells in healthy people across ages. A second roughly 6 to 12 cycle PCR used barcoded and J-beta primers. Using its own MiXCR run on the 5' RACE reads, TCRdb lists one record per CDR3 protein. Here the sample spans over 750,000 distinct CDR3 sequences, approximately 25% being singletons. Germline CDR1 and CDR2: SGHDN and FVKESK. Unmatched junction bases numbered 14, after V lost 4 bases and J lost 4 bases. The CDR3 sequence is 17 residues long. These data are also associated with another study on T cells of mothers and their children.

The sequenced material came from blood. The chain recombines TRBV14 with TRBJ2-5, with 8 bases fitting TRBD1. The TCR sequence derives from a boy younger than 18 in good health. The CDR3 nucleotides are TGTGCCAGCAGCCTTGACCGTGGGCCAGGGGGCGTAGAGACCCAGTACCTC. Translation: CASSLDRGPGGVETQYL.